This TCR beta chain derives from a study of shared clonotypes between healthy human individuals. For the study at large: A couple of women and three men aged 18 to 49 made up the donors. Study-wide findings and caveats: Represented diversity, genetic and exposure-history alike, was limited by few donors.

The V and J ends lost 0 bases and 2 bases respectively, with 10 bases between them. The V gene's germline CDR1 is MGHRA and CDR2 YSYEKL. The CDR3 contains 15 residues. Original processing methods: Quality scores were absent from the junction-only immunoSEQ sequences, so filtering differed. Assay: immunoSEQ multiplex PCR; the TCRdb copy retains only in-frame clones and omits some. D and trimming come from the DNA, and the V and J calls and clone size come from that table. The data hold a few million clones, with 90% to 95% observed a single time. There were no recent acute infections or vaccinations among the donors, who were healthy HIV-negative adults. Notes on this clone: Its antigen is undetermined. Other DNA sequences of this sample code for an identical CDR3.

The sequence was obtained from a man aged 18 to 30 in good health. The specimen was naive CD4+ T cells sorted from blood. Subset in this sample: CD45RA+ positively selected. V and J are TRBV4-1 and TRBJ2-5; TRBD2 is a possible D gene (6 bases). For the CDR3, the DNA is TGCGCCAGCAGCCAAGATGGCGGGGCGCAAGAGACCCAGTACTTC. Translation: CASSQDGGAQETQYF.